The 24 T cell receptor beta chains given below trace back to one sample, sequenced in a study of blood T cell repertoires in COVID-19. The method was immunoSEQ multiplex PCR; TCRdb's version includes in-frame clones alone and lacks a portion of them. The sample shows fewer than 250,000 clones, about 82% of them seen only once. The sample comprised peripheral blood. All receptors derive from a woman older than 75 with COVID-19, enrolled during active disease.

The count of this clone is one. The genes are TRBV6-5 and TRBJ1-2; weak D call: TRBD1 (5 bases). V lost 6 bases and J 8 bases, leaving 16 bases between the germline ends. This CDR3 contains 13 residues. Germline CDR1 and CDR2: MNHEY and SVGAGI. The CDR3 DNA is TGTGCCAGCAGACGTCGACAGAAGGAGGGCTACACCTTC. Translated, it gives CASRRRQKEGYTF.

The V call is TRBV4-2, the J call TRBJ1-4, with D perhaps TRBD1 (6 bases). The germline gives CDR1 LGHNA, CDR2 YNFKEQ. The CDR3 consists of 15 residues. Trimming took off 3 bases at V and 6 bases at J, with 14 bases between the two ends. The CDR3 spells CASSHDQGSDEKLFF. As DNA, the CDR3 is TGTGCCAGCAGCCACGATCAGGGGTCGGATGAAAAACTGTTTTTT.

The rearrangement links TRBV19 to TRBJ2-1, with D unclear. V was shortened by 1 base and J by 0 bases, with 7 bases between the two germline ends. The CDR3 is 15 amino acids. The germline V gene encodes CDR1 LNHDA and CDR2 SQIVND (reference sequence). CDR3 sequence: CASSIARLSYNEQFF. CDR3 nucleotide sequence: TGTGCCAGTAGTATAGCAAGACTCTCCTACAATGAGCAGTTCTTC.

The chain joins TRBV29-1 to TRBJ2-7; D not certain. The CDR3 totals 12 residues. Germline CDR1 SQVTM, CDR2 ANQGSEA. Deletions cut 4 bases from V and 0 bases from J, with 7 bases between. The CDR3 reads CSVGAASYEQYF. Here the CDR3 DNA reads TGCAGCGTTGGGGCAGCCTCCTACGAGCAGTACTTC.

The rearrangement links TRBV2 to TRBJ1-6; 9 bases are shared with TRBD1. CDR3 length: 14 residues. Germline CDR1 is SNHLY and CDR2 is FYNNEI. The junction had 7 bases not matched to a gene; V was cut back by 6 bases and J by 10 bases. CDR3 residues: CASRGTGRGSPLHF. CDR3 in DNA: TGTGCCAGCAGGGGGACAGGGAGGGGATCACCCCTCCACTTT. The variable domain in full, with the rest retrieved from reference TRBV2 and TRBJ1-6, is EPEVTQTPSHQVTQMGQEVILRCVPISNHLYFYWYRQILGQKVEFLVSFYNNEISEKSEIFDDQFSVERPDGSNFTLKIRSTKLEDSAMYFCASRGTGRGSPLHFGNGTRLTVT.

Note on this clone: A junction end diverges from the germline sequence, so it may reflect a read error. The chain has TRBV7-3 and TRBJ2-5; TRBD1 aligns across 7 bases. The CDR3 runs 16 residues. The germline CDR1 and CDR2 sequences are SGHTA and FQGTGA. The CDR3 protein is CASSLTATGTEEAQYF. CDR3 coding DNA: TGTGCCAGCAGCTTAACGGCGACCGGGACAGAAGAGGCCCAGTACTTC.

The chain has TRBV29-1 and TRBJ2-1; D is possibly TRBD1 (6 bases). This CDR3 has 14 residues. With 6 bases removed from V and 1 base from J, the gap between germline ends came to 13 bases. Germline CDR1 reads SQVTM; CDR2 reads ANQGSEA. The CDR3 loop is CSVQGPVSYNEQFF. The DNA of the CDR3 is TGCAGCGTCCAGGGGCCGGTTTCCTACAATGAGCAGTTCTTC.

For the CDR3, the DNA is TGTGCCAGCAGCTTACGGACTAGCGCCGCCAATGAGCAGTTCTTC. Translation gives CASSLRTSAANEQFF. The chain links TRBV2 to TRBJ2-1; 9 nucleotides align to TRBD2. V shed 6 bases, J shed 6 bases, and the junction held 9 bases outside the gene matches. This CDR3 region has 15 residues. Looked up from germline, CDR1 is SNHLY and CDR2 is FYNNEI.

The chain couples TRBV7-2 to TRBJ1-1; no clear D gene. There are 15 residues in the CDR3. V lost 5 bases, J lost 0 bases, and 13 bases lay in between. CDR1 and CDR2 (germline): SGHTA, FQGNSA. CDR3 in DNA: TGTGCCAGCAGCCCCCCCCTAATACTGAACACTGAAGCTTTCTTT. This codes for CASSPPLILNTEAFF.

The gene calls are TRBV2 and TRBJ1-5; D is possibly TRBD1 (5 bases). V lost 3 bases, J lost 5 bases, and 14 bases lay in between. The CDR3 length is 15 residues. Germline V CDR1 and CDR2: SNHLY, FYNNEI. CDR3 region: CASSDKRGGYQPQHF. CDR3 coding DNA: TGTGCCAGCAGTGATAAGCGGGGGGGGTATCAGCCCCAGCATTTT.

This clone was observed once. The identical CDR3 is also encoded by other nucleotide sequences in the sample. V is TRBV25-1 and J is TRBJ2-5, with 7 bases lining up with TRBD1. From germline, CDR1 is MGHDK and CDR2 SYGVNS. V dropped 4 bases and J dropped 2; count of bases not matched to a gene: 4. The length of the CDR3 is 14 residues. CDR3 loop: CASSADRAQETQYF. The CDR3 nucleotides read TGTGCCAGCAGTGCAGACAGGGCTCAAGAGACCCAGTACTTC.

V is TRBV24-1 and J is TRBJ2-3; tentatively, D is TRBD2 (6 bases). The V gene's germline CDR1 is KGHDR and CDR2 SFDVKD. This CDR3 has 15 amino acids. Trimming cost V 6 bases and J 3 bases, with 15 bases left between them. As DNA, the CDR3 is TGTGCCACCAGTCGGACTGATGGGGGGACAGATACGCAGTATTTT. Amino acid sequence: CATSRTDGGTDTQYF.

This clone was recorded a few times. The J gene is TRBJ2-7, the V gene TRBV18; D may be TRBD1 (6 bases). The CDR3 has 15 amino acids. Trimming stripped 6 bases from V and 1 base from J, with 16 bases between. Germline loops: CDR1 KGHSH, CDR2 LQKENI. The CDR3, as DNA: TGTGCCAGCTCTCACACGACAGGAGAGTCCTACGAGCAGTACTTC. This encodes CASSHTTGESYEQYF. The whole variable domain, remainder taken from reference TRBV18 and TRBJ2-7, is NAGVMQNPRHLVRRRGQEARLRCSPMKGHSHVYWYRQLPEEGLKFMVYLQKENIIDESGMPKERFSAEFPKEGPSILRIQQVVRGDSAAYFCASSHTTGESYEQYFGPGTRLTVT.

This clone was counted once. The chain combines TRBV24-1 with TRBJ1-5; D remains unclear. This CDR3 spans 16 amino acids. CDR1 and CDR2 from the germline V gene are KGHDR and SFDVKD. V lost 3 bases and J 0 bases, leaving 11 bases between the germline ends. The CDR3 region has the DNA TGTGCCACCAGTGATGCCCGTAAGAGTAGCAATCAGCCCCAGCATTTT. This translates into CATSDARKSSNQPQHF.

The chain has TRBV7-6 and TRBJ1-2; TRBD1 aligns across 7 bases. The CDR3 runs 14 residues. V dropped 5 bases and J dropped 4; count of bases not matched to a gene: 7. The germline gives CDR1 SGHVS, CDR2 FNYEAQ. Here the CDR3 reads CASSPLTGIYGYTF. Written as DNA, the CDR3 is TGTGCCAGCAGCCCACTGACAGGGATCTATGGCTACACCTTC.

The chain is built from TRBV5-8 and TRBJ2-7; possibly TRBD1 for D (5 bases). CDR1 is SGHTS, CDR2 YDEGEE, per germline. The CDR3 runs to 14 residues. Trimming shortened V by 1 base and J by 3 bases, and 11 bases separated the two germline ends. The CDR3 loop reads CASSLRQGRYEQYV. CDR3 bases: TGTGCCAGCAGCTTGAGGCAGGGCCGCTACGAGCAGTACGTC.

The V call is TRBV30, the J call TRBJ1-5; no clear D gene. Per germline, CDR1 GTSNPN and CDR2 SVGIG (reference sequence). The CDR3 is 14 amino acids. Trimming pared 0 bases from V and 0 bases from J, leaving 6 bases between. The CDR3 DNA is TGTGCCTGGAGTGTGACTGATAGCAATCAGCCCCAGCATTTT. Its protein product is CAWSVTDSNQPQHF.

In DNA, the CDR3 is TGTGCCAGCAGAACGCGGGGGGGGGCCCTCAATGAGCAGTTCTTC. Encoded protein: CASRTRGGALNEQFF. This chain links TRBV6-5 with TRBJ2-1; 9 bases agree with TRBD2. This CDR3 is 15 amino acids long. Germline V lookup: CDR1 MNHEY, CDR2 SVGAGI. V trimming: 6 bases; J trimming: 6 bases; junction bases outside the gene matches: 9.

This rearrangement joins TRBV19 to TRBJ1-5; D is perhaps TRBD1 (6 bases). Germline assignment: CDR1 LNHDA and CDR2 SQIVND (reference sequence). The CDR3 covers 15 residues. The V end lost 5 bases, the J end lost 9 bases, and 20 bases lay between the germline ends. The CDR3 DNA follows: TGTGCCAGTAGTTCTTCGAGGGGGGCGGGAGGGCCCCAGCATTTT. Its translation: CASSSSRGAGGPQHF.

The V and J genes are TRBV30 and TRBJ1-3; D not resolved. Germline CDR1 and CDR2: GTSNPN and SVGIG (reference sequence). The CDR3 runs to 9 residues. V was trimmed by 8 bases and J by 7 bases, leaving 6 bases between them. The chain's CDR3 is CAVSNTIYF. In nucleotides, the CDR3 is TGTGCCGTGAGTAACACCATATATTTT.

This clone was observed a single time. The chain is built from TRBV28 and TRBJ2-1; TRBD2 is a possible D gene (5 bases). Trimming removed 6 bases at V and 3 bases at J, with 12 bases between. This CDR3 region has 14 residues. Germline V gene data show CDR1 as MDHEN and CDR2 as SYDVKM. CDR3: CASRLSRGYNEQFF. DNA of the CDR3: TGTGCCAGCAGGTTGTCCCGGGGCTACAATGAGCAGTTCTTC.

This sequence joins TRBV29-1 and TRBJ2-5, with 7 bases aligning to TRBD1. The CDR3 consists of 16 residues. From germline, CDR1 is SQVTM and CDR2 ANQGSEA. V dropped 0 bases and J dropped 2; count of bases not matched to a gene: 9. The CDR3, as DNA: TGCAGCGTTGAAGATTTAAGACAGGGCGGACAAGAGACCCAGTACTTC. This gives the protein CSVEDLRQGGQETQYF.

V gene TRBV6-7 combines with J gene TRBJ1-5; D not resolved. TRBV6-7 is identified as an open reading frame with a role that is uncertain. The CDR3 runs 16 residues. Trimming took 5 bases from V and 3 from J, leaving 17 bases between them. The CDR3, as DNA: TGTGCCAGCAGTACCAGGATAGGAGGGAACAATCAGCCCCAGCATTTT. Amino acids: CASSTRIGGNNQPQHF.

The rearrangement joins TRBV18 to TRBJ1-2; D possibly corresponds to TRBD1 (5 bases). CDR1 and CDR2 from the germline V gene are KGHSH and LQKENI. Deletions cut 2 bases from V and 7 bases from J, with 26 bases between. The CDR3 extends over 18 amino acids. CDR3 DNA sequence: TGTGCCAGCTCACCAAGGGGCAGGGATAACGTAGGCGTCAGTGGCTACACCTTC. Translating it yields CASSPRGRDNVGVSGYTF. Based on the CDR3 plus reference TRBV18 and TRBJ1-2, the full variable domain is NAGVMQNPRHLVRRRGQEARLRCSPMKGHSHVYWYRQLPEEGLKFMVYLQKENIIDESGMPKERFSAEFPKEGPSILRIQQVVRGDSAAYFCASSPRGRDNVGVSGYTFGSGTRLTVV.